This is a list of T cell receptor beta chains from one sample in a study of technical replicates of blood from several donors. The protocol was immunoSEQ multiplex PCR, while the TCRdb copy is restricted to in-frame clones and leaves out a portion. The table has roughly 81,000 clones, approximately 97% seen once. The source material was T cells isolated from PBMCs. These receptors originate from a human donor in good health. Each CDR3 is given with its conserved first and last residue. Each record gives: clone size, V gene, J gene, D gene, CDR3 protein, CDR3 DNA. The D gene is left open where the match is weak. Clone size, where shown, is once, few, many, or a class for clones that have expanded.

-,TRBV27,TRBJ2-7,TRBD2,CASSFRGAYEQYF,TGTGCCAGCAGTTTCCGGGGGGCCTACGAGCAGTACTTC
-,TRBV10-1,TRBJ2-5,TRBD1,CASSSTGGEGTQYF,TGCGCCAGCAGTTCGACAGGGGGTGAAGGGACCCAGTACTTC
-,TRBV5-4,TRBJ2-3,TRBD2,CASSFSGSTDTQYF,TGTGCCAGCAGCTTTAGCGGGAGCACAGATACGCAGTATTTT
-,TRBV10-3,TRBJ2-5,TRBD2,CAISRSSGELQETQYF,TGTGCCATCAGTCGTTCTAGCGGGGAACTCCAAGAGACCCAGTACTTC
once,TRBV19,TRBJ2-2,TRBD2,CASSTLTSGGTGELFF,TGTGCCAGTAGTACCCTGACTAGCGGGGGCACCGGGGAGCTGTTTTTT
-,TRBV27,TRBJ2-7,-,CASRDRAYEQYF,TGTGCCAGCAGGGACAGAGCCTACGAGCAGTACTTC
-,TRBV6-6,TRBJ2-3,-,CASSLTTGDTQYF,TGTGCCAGCAGCCTAACGACAGGAGATACGCAGTATTTT
-,TRBV2,TRBJ2-7,-,CASRGDTYEQYF,TGTGCCAGCAGGGGCGACACCTACGAGCAGTACTTC
-,TRBV6-1,TRBJ1-1,-,CASSEVSGTTEAFF,TGTGCCAGCAGTGAAGTATCAGGGACTACTGAAGCTTTCTTT
-,TRBV7-9,TRBJ1-1,-,CASRGDIRGSGSEAFF,TGTGCCAGCAGGGGCGATATCCGGGGGTCGGGTTCTGAAGCTTTCTTT
once,TRBV11-3,TRBJ2-7,TRBD1,CASSRQGPTYEQYF,TGTGCCAGCAGTCGACAGGGGCCCACCTACGAGCAGTACTTC
-,TRBV5-1,TRBJ2-5,TRBD1,CASSIGQGEETQYF,TGCGCCAGCAGTATTGGACAGGGGGAAGAGACCCAGTACTTC
-,TRBV27,TRBJ1-4,TRBD1,CASSFSQQGRGEKLFF,TGTGCCAGCAGTTTTTCCCAACAGGGGAGAGGAGAAAAACTGTTTTTT
-,TRBV9,TRBJ1-2,TRBD1,CASRQGFYGYTF,TGTGCCAGCCGACAGGGGTTTTATGGCTACACCTTC
-,TRBV5-5,TRBJ1-2,-,CASSLDGTSNYGYTF,TGTGCCAGCAGCTTGGATGGTACTTCAAACTATGGCTACACCTTC
-,TRBV18,TRBJ1-4,-,CASSPSGEKLFF,TGTGCCAGCTCACCGTCGGGTGAAAAACTGTTTTTT
once,TRBV2,TRBJ1-1,-,CASSVGWRAEAFF,TGTGCCAGCAGTGTAGGGTGGCGGGCTGAAGCTTTCTTT
-,TRBV9,TRBJ2-5,-,CASSVVADQETQYF,TGTGCCAGCAGCGTAGTCGCAGACCAAGAGACCCAGTACTTC
-,TRBV30,TRBJ2-7,-,CAWSPSYEQYF,TGTGCCTGGAGTCCTTCCTACGAGCAGTACTTC
-,TRBV7-6,TRBJ2-1,-,CASSLAFGSSANNEQFF,TGTGCCAGCAGCTTAGCTTTCGGGTCTAGCGCCAACAATGAGCAGTTCTTC
-,TRBV11-2,TRBJ2-2,-,CASSLVGRRTGELFF,TGTGCCAGCAGCTTAGTCGGGAGACGCACCGGGGAGCTGTTTTTT
-,TRBV7-6,TRBJ2-7,-,CASSRSGSSYEQYF,TGTGCCAGCAGCCGTAGCGGAAGCTCCTACGAGCAGTACTTC
-,TRBV18,TRBJ1-1,-,CASASGENTEAFF,TGTGCCAGCGCTTCAGGGGAGAACACTGAAGCTTTCTTT
-,TRBV10-3,TRBJ2-1,TRBD1,CAITDRGGIVPYNEQFF,TGTGCCATCACGGACAGGGGGGGAATCGTCCCTTACAATGAGCAGTTCTTC
-,TRBV25-1,TRBJ1-2,-,CASSEGGSRYGYTF,TGTGCCAGCAGTGAAGGGGGCTCTAGATATGGCTACACCTTC
-,TRBV6-5,TRBJ1-1,TRBD1,CASSYQGAVTEAFF,TGTGCCAGCAGTTATCAGGGGGCGGTCACTGAAGCTTTCTTT
-,TRBV6-6,TRBJ1-1,TRBD1,CASSYSGTAANTEAFF,TGTGCCAGCAGTTACTCGGGGACAGCGGCGAACACTGAAGCTTTCTTT
-,TRBV5-6,TRBJ1-1,TRBD1,CASSIWTGTTEAFF,TGTGCCAGCAGCATATGGACAGGGACCACTGAAGCTTTCTTT
-,TRBV19,TRBJ1-5,-,CASRALGQDSNQPQHF,TGTGCCAGTAGAGCTTTGGGGCAGGATAGCAATCAGCCCCAGCATTTT
-,TRBV11-3,TRBJ2-5,-,CASSLGTGKETQYF,TGTGCCAGCAGCCTAGGAACAGGGAAAGAGACCCAGTACTTC
-,TRBV6-6,TRBJ2-1,TRBD2,CASTREGRAYNEQFF,TGTGCCTCGACCCGGGAGGGCCGAGCCTACAATGAGCAGTTCTTC
once,TRBV29-1,TRBJ1-2,-,CSGGRTGNYGYTF,TGCAGCGGAGGGAGGACGGGGAACTATGGCTACACCTTC
-,TRBV28,TRBJ2-1,-,CASTLTGSPYNEQFF,TGTGCCAGCACCCTAACAGGGTCGCCCTACAATGAGCAGTTCTTC
-,TRBV4-1,TRBJ2-5,TRBD1,CASSPGTGGAPEGETQYF,TGCGCCAGCAGCCCTGGGACAGGGGGGGCCCCGGAGGGAGAGACCCAGTACTTC
-,TRBV5-1,TRBJ2-3,-,CASSSTGPTDTQYF,TGCGCCAGCAGCTCGACAGGACCCACAGATACGCAGTATTTT
once,TRBV30,TRBJ1-1,TRBD1,CAWDTGTGWRGTEAFF,TGTGCCTGGGACACCGGGACAGGGTGGAGGGGCACTGAAGCTTTCTTT
-,TRBV4-1,TRBJ1-1,TRBD1,CASSHPMGTGWLAFF,TGCGCCAGCAGCCACCCAATGGGGACAGGGTGGTTAGCTTTCTTT
-,TRBV19,TRBJ2-7,-,CAVGSRGTAYEQYF,TGTGCCGTTGGTTCCCGCGGGACAGCCTACGAGCAGTACTTC
-,TRBV6-5,TRBJ2-1,-,CASRKTSNNEQFF,TGTGCCAGCAGGAAGACTAGTAACAATGAGCAGTTCTTC
-,TRBV7-8,TRBJ2-2,TRBD2,CASKPLAGGTGELFF,TGTGCCAGCAAACCTCTAGCGGGAGGGACCGGGGAGCTGTTTTTT
-,TRBV30,TRBJ2-5,-,CAWSVAEETQYF,TGTGCCTGGAGTGTTGCAGAAGAGACCCAGTACTTC
-,TRBV5-4,TRBJ2-3,-,CASSLVRTGIPDTQYF,TGTGCCAGCAGCTTGGTTCGCACAGGGATCCCAGATACGCAGTATTTT
-,TRBV19,TRBJ1-4,TRBD1,CASSEGTGAEKLFF,TGTGCCAGTAGTGAAGGGACAGGGGCTGAAAAACTGTTTTTT
once,TRBV10-3,TRBJ1-4,-,CAITNDPRDKNEKLFF,TGTGCCATCACCAATGATCCCCGGGACAAGAATGAAAAACTGTTTTTT
once,TRBV27,TRBJ2-1,-,CASSLVIINSYNEQFF,TGTGCCAGCAGTTTAGTAATAATTAACTCCTACAATGAGCAGTTCTTC
-,TRBV19,TRBJ1-1,-,CASSIGELGRAFF,TGTGCCAGTAGTATAGGGGAGTTGGGCAGAGCTTTCTTT
-,TRBV7-9,TRBJ1-2,-,CASSLTPLDGYTF,TGTGCCAGCAGCTTAACTCCCCTCGATGGCTACACCTTC
-,TRBV10-1,TRBJ2-1,-,CASSGKRDRYNEQFF,TGCGCCAGCAGTGGGAAGCGAGACCGGTACAATGAGCAGTTCTTC
-,TRBV2,TRBJ2-2,TRBD1,CASRRDRAGTGELFF,TGTGCCAGCAGACGGGACAGGGCAGGCACCGGGGAGCTGTTTTTT
-,TRBV6-6,TRBJ1-1,TRBD1,CASSSRTGRTEAFF,TGTGCCAGCAGTTCCAGGACAGGGAGGACTGAAGCTTTCTTT
-,TRBV5-1,TRBJ1-4,-,CASSLDPGVGEKLFF,TGCGCCAGCAGCTTGGACCCAGGGGTTGGAGAAAAACTGTTTTTT
-,TRBV6-1,TRBJ2-2,TRBD1,CASSEFRTGGLGELFF,TGTGCCAGCAGTGAATTTAGGACAGGGGGCCTCGGGGAGCTGTTTTTT
once,TRBV7-3,TRBJ1-1,-,CASSLKPDTEAFF,TGTGCCAGCAGCTTAAAACCAGACACGGAAGCTTTCTTT
-,TRBV4-1,TRBJ2-7,TRBD1,CASSQEARDSYEQYF,TGCGCCAGCAGCCAAGAGGCAAGGGACAGTTACGAGCAGTACTTC
once,TRBV29-1,TRBJ2-4,TRBD1,CSVESPEDRVVDRNIQYF,TGCAGCGTTGAGTCTCCGGAGGACAGGGTCGTGGATAGAAACATTCAGTACTTC